This T cell receptor (beta chain) was captured in a study of tumor and adjacent non-tumor tissue in lung cancer. Across the study: The cohort had under 15 adenocarcinoma, a couple of squamous cell and 1 small cell patients. Samples averaged roughly 4.4 million productive TCRbeta reads each.

A modified ARM-PCR protocol with three rounds of nested PCR amplified TCRbeta. TCRdb itself ran the multiplex PCR reads through MiXCR, one entry per CDR3 protein. This sample carries fewer than 150,000 distinct CDR3 sequences, about 71% of them seen once, and the ten largest clones take roughly 18%. No cell sorting was done before RNA was extracted from the tissue. Newly diagnosed lung cancer patients had thoracic surgery in China, August–November 2014, without prior chemotherapy. As concerns this clonotype: At one of its ends the junction is not consistent with the germline gene, which may arise from a read error.

The receptor was derived from a man aged 60-69 years with small cell lung cancer. The material sequenced was lung tumor tissue.

The CDR3 region has the DNA TGCAGTGCTAGAGATGACAGAAGCATAGATACGCAGTATTTT. This sequence encodes CSARDDRSIDTQYF. The J gene is TRBJ2-3, the V gene TRBV20-1, with D tentatively TRBD1 (5 bases). This CDR3 contains 14 residues. Germline V gives CDR1 DFQATT, CDR2 SNEGSKA (reference sequence).